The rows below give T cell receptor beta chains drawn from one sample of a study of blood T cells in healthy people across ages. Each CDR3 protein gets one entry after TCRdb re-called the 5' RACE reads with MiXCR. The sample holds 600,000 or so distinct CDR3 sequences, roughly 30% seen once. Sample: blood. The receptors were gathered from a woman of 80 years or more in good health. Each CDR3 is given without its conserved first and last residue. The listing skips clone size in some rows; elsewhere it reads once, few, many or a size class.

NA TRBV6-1 ASSHPGGTQY
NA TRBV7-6 ASSLNVASSGNTIY
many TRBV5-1 ASSLVSQVSYNEQF
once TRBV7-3 ASSLHPGNYNEQF
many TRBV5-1 ASSPPGGGTDTQY
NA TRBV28 AGSSHTMSNQPQH
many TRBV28 ATSSRGGAGWSPLH
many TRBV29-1 SVGDTGTSGAGQF
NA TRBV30 AWRRQGSFRDEQF
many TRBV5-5 ASSFLGGNNSPLH
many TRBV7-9 ASTSSVRDEQY
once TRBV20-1 SAREMAGGNFYGYT
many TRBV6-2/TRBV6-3 ASSPTGQGLSNQPQH